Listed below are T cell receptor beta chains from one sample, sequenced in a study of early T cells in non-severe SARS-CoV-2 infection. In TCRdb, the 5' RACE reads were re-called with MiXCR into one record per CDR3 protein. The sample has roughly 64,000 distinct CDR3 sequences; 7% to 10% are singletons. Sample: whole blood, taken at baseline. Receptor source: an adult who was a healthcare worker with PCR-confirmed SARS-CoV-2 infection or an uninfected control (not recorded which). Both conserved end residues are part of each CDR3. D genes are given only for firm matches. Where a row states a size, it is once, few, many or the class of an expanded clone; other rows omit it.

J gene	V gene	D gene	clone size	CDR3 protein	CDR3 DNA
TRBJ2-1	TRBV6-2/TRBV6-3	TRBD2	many	CASDKTSGIYNEQFF	TGTGCCAGCGATAAAACTAGCGGAATCTACAATGAGCAGTTCTTC
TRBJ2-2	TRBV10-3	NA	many	CAISESNTGELFF	TGTGCCATCAGTGAGTCTAACACCGGGGAGCTGTTTTTT
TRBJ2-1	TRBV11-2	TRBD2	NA	CASSGTSSYNEQFF	TGTGCCAGCAGCGGGACTAGCTCCTACAATGAGCAGTTCTTC
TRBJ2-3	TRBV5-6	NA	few	CASSLATPVADTQYF	TGTGCCAGCAGCTTGGCTACCCCCGTCGCAGATACGCAGTATTTT
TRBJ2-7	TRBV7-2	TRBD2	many	CASSRLSPSGIYEQYF	TGTGCCAGCAGCCGTCTTTCCCCCAGCGGGATCTACGAGCAGTACTTC
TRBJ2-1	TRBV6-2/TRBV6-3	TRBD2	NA	CASSFGLAGYNEQFF	TGTGCCAGCAGTTTCGGGCTAGCGGGGTACAATGAGCAGTTCTTC
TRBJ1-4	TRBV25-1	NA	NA	CASSANPKEKLFF	TGTGCCAGCAGTGCGAATCCGAAAGAAAAACTGTTTTTT
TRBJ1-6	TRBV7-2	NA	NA	CASSRGDWNNSPLHF	TGTGCCAGCAGCCGAGGGGACTGGAACAATTCACCCCTCCACTTT
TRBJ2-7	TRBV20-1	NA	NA	CSAQQNGGYEQYF	TGCAGTGCCCAACAAAACGGGGGTTACGAGCAGTACTTC
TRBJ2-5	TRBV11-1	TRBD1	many	CASSSSGQPQETQYF	TGTGCCAGCAGCTCATCGGGACAGCCCCAAGAGACCCAGTACTTC
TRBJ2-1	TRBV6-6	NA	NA	CASILNNEQFF	TGTGCCAGCATCCTTAACAATGAGCAGTTCTTC
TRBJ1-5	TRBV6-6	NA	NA	CASVSMGGNQPQHF	TGTGCCAGCGTCTCAATGGGGGGCAATCAGCCCCAGCATTTT
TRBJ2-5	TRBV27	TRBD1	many	CASSPGTAKTQYF	TGTGCCAGCAGTCCGGGGACAGCCAAGACCCAGTACTTC
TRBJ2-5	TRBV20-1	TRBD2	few	CSARDEWLAGGPGETQYF	TGCAGTGCTAGAGATGAGTGGCTAGCGGGAGGGCCGGGAGAGACCCAGTACTTC
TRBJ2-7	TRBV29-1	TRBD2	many	CSVTSNEQYF	TGCAGCGTGACTAGCAACGAGCAGTACTTC
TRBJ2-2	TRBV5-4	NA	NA	CASSRTDTGELFF	TGTGCCAGCAGCCGGACAGACACCGGGGAGCTGTTTTTT
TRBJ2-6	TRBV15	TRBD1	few	CATSRERGPSSSSGANVLTF	TGTGCCACCAGCAGAGAGAGGGGGCCCTCCTCATCCTCTGGGGCCAACGTCCTGACTTTC
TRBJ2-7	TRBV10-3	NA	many	CAISGGTESSYEQYF	TGTGCCATCAGCGGAGGGACCGAGAGCTCCTACGAGCAGTACTTC
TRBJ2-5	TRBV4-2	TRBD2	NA	CASSQAGGPETQYF	TGTGCCAGCAGCCAAGCGGGAGGGCCAGAGACCCAGTACTTC
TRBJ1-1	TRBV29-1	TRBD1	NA	CSAEPDRVTEAFF	TGCAGCGCCGAACCTGACAGGGTCACTGAAGCTTTCTTT
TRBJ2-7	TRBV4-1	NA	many	CASSQEPGENEQYF	TGCGCCAGCAGCCAAGAACCCGGAGAGAACGAGCAGTACTTC
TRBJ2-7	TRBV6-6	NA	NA	CASSKDRSYEQYF	TGTGCCAGCAGTAAAGACAGGTCCTACGAGCAGTACTTC
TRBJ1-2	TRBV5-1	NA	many	CASSPGSGGNYGYTF	TGCGCCAGCAGCCCAGGGTCCGGAGGGAACTATGGCTACACCTTC
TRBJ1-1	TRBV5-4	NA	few	CASSFGQLNTEAFF	TGTGCCAGCAGCTTCGGACAGTTGAACACTGAAGCTTTCTTT
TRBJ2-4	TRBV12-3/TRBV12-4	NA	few	CASSSSSLAKNIQYF	TGTGCCAGCAGTTCATCTAGCCTAGCCAAAAACATTCAGTACTTC
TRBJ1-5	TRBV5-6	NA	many	CASSFLQDSNQPQHF	TGTGCCAGCAGCTTCCTCCAGGATAGCAATCAGCCCCAGCATTTT
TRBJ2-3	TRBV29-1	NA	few	CSVAAGQGRPTDTQYF	TGCAGCGTCGCCGCGGGGCAGGGCCGACCTACAGATACGCAGTATTTT
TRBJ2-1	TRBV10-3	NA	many	CATLGTSDNEQFF	TGTGCCACCCTCGGGACATCTGACAATGAGCAGTTCTTC
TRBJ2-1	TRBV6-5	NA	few	CASSRSGSYNEQFF	TGTGCCAGCAGTCGGTCAGGGTCCTACAATGAGCAGTTCTTC
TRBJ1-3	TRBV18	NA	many	CASSPTTGHSGNTIYF	TGTGCCAGCTCACCAACCACGGGTCACTCTGGAAACACCATATATTTT
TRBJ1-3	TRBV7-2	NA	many	CASSLILATSSGNTIYF	TGTGCCAGCAGCTTAATACTGGCCACTAGCTCTGGAAACACCATATATTTT
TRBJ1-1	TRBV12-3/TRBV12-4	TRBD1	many	CASTPTGGVNTEAFF	TGTGCCAGCACCCCCACAGGGGGGGTGAACACTGAAGCTTTCTTT
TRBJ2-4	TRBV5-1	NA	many	CASSLAEGRNIQYF	TGCGCCAGCAGCTTGGCCGAGGGCAGAAACATTCAGTACTTC
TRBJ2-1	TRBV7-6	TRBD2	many	CASSLTSGSLYEQFF	TGTGCCAGCAGCCTAACTAGCGGGAGTCTCTATGAGCAGTTCTTC
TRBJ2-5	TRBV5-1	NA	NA	CASSLRRPQETQYF	TGCGCCAGCAGCTTGCGTCGACCCCAAGAGACCCAGTACTTC
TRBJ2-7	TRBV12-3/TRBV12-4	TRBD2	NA	CASSSTLGLAGPLSYEQYF	TGTGCCAGCAGTTCGACTTTAGGACTAGCGGGACCTCTCTCCTACGAGCAGTACTTC
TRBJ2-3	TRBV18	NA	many	CASSLGRETDTQYF	TGTGCCAGCTCATTGGGACGGGAGACAGATACGCAGTATTTT
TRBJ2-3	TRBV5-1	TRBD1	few	CASSPDPGQGADTQYF	TGCGCCAGCAGCCCGGACCCGGGACAGGGGGCAGATACGCAGTATTTT
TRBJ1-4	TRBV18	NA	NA	CASSPPNGGEKLFF	TGTGCCAGCTCACCACCTAATGGGGGGGAAAAACTGTTTTTT
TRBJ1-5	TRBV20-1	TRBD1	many	CSARQVDRGHQPQHF	TGCAGTGCTAGACAGGTGGACAGGGGGCACCAGCCCCAGCATTTT
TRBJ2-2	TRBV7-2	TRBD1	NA	CASSTQTGGYTGELFF	TGTGCCAGCAGCACTCAGACAGGGGGCTATACCGGGGAGCTGTTTTTT
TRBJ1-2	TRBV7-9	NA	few	CASSLGTVGYTF	TGTGCCAGCAGTTTAGGGACGGTCGGCTACACCTTC
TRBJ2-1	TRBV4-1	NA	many	CASSPDNEQFF	TGCGCCAGCAGCCCTGACAATGAGCAGTTCTTC
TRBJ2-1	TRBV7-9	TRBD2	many	CASSPLAGAAEQFF	TGTGCCAGCAGTCCCTTAGCGGGAGCTGCTGAGCAGTTCTTC
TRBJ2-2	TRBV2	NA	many	CASSGLRNTGELFF	TGTGCCAGCAGTGGCCTCAGGAACACCGGGGAGCTGTTTTTT
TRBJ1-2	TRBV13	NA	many	CASSLTGADGYTF	TGTGCCAGCAGCTTAACGGGGGCGGATGGCTACACCTTC
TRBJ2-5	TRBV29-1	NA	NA	CSVEEGGGTQYF	TGCAGCGTTGAAGAAGGGGGAGGGACCCAGTACTTC
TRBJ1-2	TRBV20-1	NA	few	CSARDTTTGDYGYTF	TGCAGTGCTAGAGATACGACCACCGGAGACTATGGCTACACCTTC